This T cell receptor beta chain was sequenced for a study of T cells after yellow fever vaccination. V lost 1 base and J lost 5, with 13 bases in between. Germline V gives CDR1 SGHRS, CDR2 YFSETQ. The CDR3 extends over 14 amino acids. TCRdb fed the 5' RACE reads into MiXCR, producing one record per CDR3 protein. The sample carries about 110,000 distinct CDR3 sequences, 8.4% recorded once. This clonotype was seen ten or more times. V usage is TRBV5-1 and J usage is TRBJ2-7; perhaps TRBD2 as D (6 bases). The clonotype comes from a man aged 25-45 years who received the YFV17D yellow fever vaccine. Material: CD8+ T cells sorted from PBMCs, obtained 45 days after the yellow fever booster vaccination. CDR3 amino acids: CASSLPGELDEQYF. The CDR3 DNA reads as TGCGCCAGCAGCTTGCCGGGAGAACTTGACGAGCAGTACTTC.